Shown below are 22 T cell receptor beta chains from a single sample sequenced in a study of T cell responses to AZD1222 COVID-19 vaccine. Assay: immunoSEQ multiplex PCR; the TCRdb copy retains only in-frame clones and omits some. The sample yields 100,000 to 150,000 clones, roughly nine tenths seen once. This specimen consisted of peripheral blood, obtained on day 0 of AZD1222 vaccination. Receptor source: an adult in good health.

The J gene is TRBJ2-7, the V gene TRBV3-1 (or the pseudogene TRBV3-2); D unresolved. Trimming left V 3 bases short and J 3 bases short, with 6 bases between. CDR1 and CDR2 from the germline V gene are LGHDT and YNNKEL (reference sequence). This CDR3 has 12 residues. CDR3 in amino acids: CASSQAFYEQYF. CDR3 DNA sequence: TGTGCCAGCAGCCAGGCCTTCTACGAGCAGTACTTC.

The chain links TRBV18 to TRBJ1-2, with 9 positions matching TRBD1. Germline trimming cut 3 bases from V and 3 bases from J; bases unmatched to any gene: 8. From germline, CDR1 is KGHSH and CDR2 LQKENI. This CDR3 is built from 16 residues. The CDR3 DNA reads TGTGCCAGCTCACCCTTACCGGGACAGGGAGACTATGGCTACACCTTC. This sequence encodes CASSPLPGQGDYGYTF.

J is TRBJ1-1 and V is TRBV29-1, with D perhaps matching TRBD1 (6 bases). CDR1 is SQVTM and CDR2 is ANQGSEA in the germline V gene. V shed 6 bases and J shed 3 bases, with 17 bases lying between them. The CDR3 has 14 residues. The CDR3 spells CSVDARTVDTEAFF. The CDR3 DNA reads TGCAGCGTGGACGCGAGGACAGTCGACACTGAAGCTTTCTTT. The whole variable domain, remainder taken from reference TRBV29-1 and TRBJ1-1, is SAVISQKPSRDICQRGTSLTIQCQVDSQVTMMFWYRQQPGQSLTLIATANQGSEATYESGFVIDKFPISRPNLTFSTLTVSNMSPEDSSIYLCSVDARTVDTEAFFGQGTRLTVV.

The V call is TRBV9, the J call TRBJ2-3; D remains unclear. Trimming removed 0 bases from V and 0 bases from J, with 11 bases in between. This CDR3 is built from 16 residues. The germline V gene has CDR1 SGDLS and CDR2 YYNGEE. The CDR3 loop is CASSVAPGPSTDTQYF. In DNA form, the CDR3 reads TGTGCCAGCAGCGTAGCCCCCGGGCCGAGCACAGATACGCAGTATTTT.

The chain has TRBV7-9 and TRBJ2-2; the D gene could be TRBD1 or TRBD2 (5 bases each). CDR1 and CDR2 from the germline V gene are SEHNR and FQNEAQ (reference sequence). V dropped 2 bases and J dropped 5 bases, with 6 bases sitting between them. This CDR3 is 13 amino acids long. The CDR3 DNA is TGTGCCAGCAGCTTATGGGGGACCGGGGAGCTGTTTTTT. Protein product: CASSLWGTGELFF.

The genes are TRBV24-1 and TRBJ2-3; 9 positions match TRBD1. After removal of 9 bases from V and 5 bases from J, the junction contained 8 bases not matched to a gene. Germline lookup yields CDR1 KGHDR and CDR2 SFDVKD. There are 14 residues in the CDR3. CDR3 in DNA: TGTGCCACCCTCGGGACAGGGAAAGAAGATACGCAGTATTTT. Encoded protein: CATLGTGKEDTQYF.

The chain recombines TRBV9 with TRBJ1-4; D gene unclear. Germline CDR1 SGDLS, CDR2 YYNGEE. Between the trimmed V and J ends, which lost 0 bases and 6 bases, there was a span of 9 bases. The CDR3 totals 14 residues. CDR3 DNA: TGTGCCAGCAGCGTAGGAGGCACGGATGAAAAACTGTTTTTT. Amino acid sequence: CASSVGGTDEKLFF.

The chain carries TRBV5-4 and TRBJ1-1; possibly TRBD1 for D (5 bases). V gave up 4 bases and J gave up 4 bases, with 11 bases separating them. This CDR3 contains 13 residues. Germline CDR1 and CDR2: SGHNT and YYREEE (reference sequence). The CDR3 nucleotides read TGTGCCAGCAGCCCCCAGGGTGCCACTGAAGCTTTCTTT. Its protein is CASSPQGATEAFF.

V usage is TRBV11-3 and J usage is TRBJ1-1; the D is unclear. Germline CDR1 SGHNT, CDR2 YENEEA. Trimming took 1 base from V and 2 from J, leaving 5 bases between them. CDR3 size: 13 residues. CDR3 sequence reads: CASSLAHNTEAFF. Written as DNA, the CDR3 is TGTGCCAGCAGCTTAGCCCATAACACTGAAGCTTTCTTT.

This chain links TRBV9 with TRBJ1-2; D gene unclear. The V gene's germline CDR1 is SGDLS and CDR2 YYNGEE. V gave up 4 bases and J gave up 4 bases, with 11 bases separating them. The CDR3 is 13 amino acids. CDR3 sequence: CASSSRHFYGYTF. The CDR3 DNA is TGTGCCAGCAGCTCCAGACATTTCTATGGCTACACCTTC. Full variable domain (remainder filled in from reference TRBV9 and TRBJ1-2): DSGVTQTPKHLITATGQRVTLRCSPRSGDLSVYWYQQSLDQGLQFLIQYYNGEERAKGNILERFSAQQFPDLHSELNLSSLELGDSALYFCASSSRHFYGYTFGSGTRLTVV.

The chain recombines TRBV28 with TRBJ2-7; 8 bases line up with TRBD1. The CDR3 covers 12 residues. Germline V gives CDR1 MDHEN, CDR2 SYDVKM. The junction had 4 bases not matched to a gene; V was cut back by 8 bases and J by 4 bases. This chain's CDR3 is CASGQGAYEQYF. In nucleotides, the CDR3 is TGTGCCAGCGGACAGGGCGCTTACGAGCAGTACTTC.

The chain uses TRBV7-2 and TRBJ1-1; 8 positions agree with TRBD1. Germline V gene data show CDR1 as SGHTA and CDR2 as FQGNSA. After removal of 1 base from V and 3 bases from J, the junction contained 7 bases not matched to a gene. This CDR3 has 16 residues. The CDR3 protein is CASSLVAGGRYTEAFF. CDR3 DNA: TGTGCCAGCAGCTTAGTGGCAGGGGGCAGGTACACTGAAGCTTTCTTT.

This clone was counted once. The V and J genes are TRBV19 and TRBJ1-1; D possibly corresponds to TRBD1 (5 bases). The CDR3 length is 13 residues. The V gene's germline CDR1 is LNHDA and CDR2 SQIVND (reference sequence). Deletions cut 5 bases from V and 5 bases from J, with 12 bases between. The CDR3 spells CASSVRGETEAFF. The CDR3 region has the DNA TGTGCCAGTAGTGTGAGAGGGGAGACTGAAGCTTTCTTT.

CDR3 DNA: TGTGCCAGTAGTATCGGAGTGGGCACTGAAGCTTTCTTT. This gives the protein CASSIGVGTEAFF. The V and J genes are TRBV19 and TRBJ1-1; D remains ambiguous. CDR3 length: 13 amino acids. V was trimmed by 3 bases and J by 4 bases, leaving 9 bases between them. Germline CDR1 LNHDA, CDR2 SQIVND (reference sequence).

This CDR3 is CASSPPWGEESPLHF. The CDR3 nucleotides are TGTGCCAGCAGTCCGCCTTGGGGGGAAGAGTCACCCCTCCACTTT. The gene calls are TRBV28 and TRBJ1-6, with D tentatively TRBD1 (5 bases). The CDR3 length is 15 residues. Germline V CDR1 and CDR2: MDHEN, SYDVKM. Trimming removed 5 bases at V and 10 bases at J, with 18 bases between.

The gene calls are TRBV2 and TRBJ2-1, with D unresolved. The germline V gene has CDR1 SNHLY and CDR2 FYNNEI. The length of the CDR3 is 14 residues. V was trimmed by 3 bases and J by 13 bases, leaving 19 bases between them. The DNA for the CDR3 is TGTGCCAGCAGTGAGGCGGCCTCGTCGTTCCCCCAGTTCTTC. Encoded protein: CASSEAASSFPQFF. The variable domain in full, with the rest retrieved from reference TRBV2 and TRBJ2-1, is EPEVTQTPSHQVTQMGQEVILRCVPISNHLYFYWYRQILGQKVEFLVSFYNNEISEKSEIFDDQFSVERPDGSNFTLKIRSTKLEDSAMYFCASSEAASSFPQFFGPGTRLTVL.

The chain combines TRBV5-1 with TRBJ1-3, with TRBD1 as a possible D gene (5 bases). Germline values: CDR1 SGHRS, CDR2 YFSETQ. V dropped 0 bases and J dropped 4 bases, with 8 bases sitting between them. This CDR3 spans 14 amino acids. The CDR3 protein is CASSLGQPGNTIYF. The CDR3 region has the DNA TGCGCCAGCAGCTTGGGACAGCCGGGAAACACCATATATTTT.

This clone was seen a handful of times. The gene calls are TRBV3-1 (or the pseudogene TRBV3-2) and TRBJ1-1, with D unresolved. CDR1 is LGHDT, CDR2 YNNKEL, per germline (reference sequence). The V end lost 4 bases, the J end lost 7 bases, and 13 bases lay between the germline ends. The CDR3 covers 13 residues. The CDR3, as DNA: TGTGCCAGCAGCCGAGGGCCGCCGGGTGAAGCTTTCTTT. Translated: CASSRGPPGEAFF.

The genes are TRBV24-1 and TRBJ2-7; 8 positions match TRBD2. CDR3 length equals 16 residues. The V and J ends lost 5 bases and 4 bases, in that order; junction bases with no gene match: 12. Germline-derived CDR1 and CDR2 are KGHDR and SFDVKD. The CDR3 loop is CATSGLAGSGGYEQYF. As DNA, the CDR3 is TGTGCCACCAGTGGGCTAGCGGGCAGCGGGGGTTACGAGCAGTACTTC.

The chain combines TRBV4-1 with TRBJ2-2; 9 positions match TRBD2. CDR1 is MGHRA, CDR2 YSYEKL, per germline. The CDR3 runs 18 residues. Losses at the gene ends were 8 bases for V and 6 bases for J; bases not matched to a gene: 19. DNA for the CDR3: TGCGCCAGCTCTCTCCGGGGTAGCGGGGGTAAAGGTTCCGGGGAGCTGTTTTTT. As protein: CASSLRGSGGKGSGELFF.

A remark on this clone: The identical CDR3 is also encoded by other nucleotide sequences in the sample. The chain combines TRBV4-3 with TRBJ1-2; 10 bases align to TRBD1. Germline V gene sequence: CDR1 LGHNA, CDR2 YSLEER. This CDR3 is built from 14 residues. The V gene end was trimmed by 1 base and the J gene end by 6 bases; junction bases not matched to a gene: 2. The CDR3 loop is CASSQGDRGHGYTF. The CDR3 DNA is TGCGCCAGCAGCCAAGGGGACAGGGGCCATGGCTACACCTTC.

The chain carries TRBV9 and TRBJ2-7, with 8 bases lining up with TRBD2. After removal of 3 bases from V and 3 bases from J, the junction contained 5 bases not matched to a gene. CDR3 length equals 14 residues. Germline V gene lookup returns CDR1 SGDLS and CDR2 YYNGEE. The CDR3 is CASSGRGGRYEQYF. CDR3 nucleotides: TGTGCCAGCAGCGGCCGGGGGGGACGCTACGAGCAGTACTTC.